This T cell receptor beta chain was identified during a study of blood T cell repertoires in COVID-19 (dated by TCRdb to the early 2020s). With respect to the entire study: Samples covering the acute and convalescent phases of COVID-19 were provided by collaborators in the United States, Italy and Spain. The prospective study material was composed of cDNA or gDNA derived from T cells, B-cell-depleted T cells, or PBMCs. Deeply sampled blood TCRbeta repertoires from subjects exposed to, actively infected with, or recovered from COVID-19 were included in the dataset. The sample metadata nearly always contained a de-identified subject ID, COVID-19 status, age in years and sex. The samples were drawn from the first 160 participants of the ongoing ImmuneRACE study and from about 1,200 subjects provided by 6 global collaborators. Where available, HLA class I and class II types were taken from metadata supplied by the sample provider and were not determined by assay-based typing. The repertoires were made available in a free public database intended to serve as a resource for research on the immune response to SARS-CoV-2. Findings and caveats that apply to the study as a whole: Clinical and demographic metadata were provided uncurated, with the amount varying by source and participant.

One collaborating source in Seattle enrolled patients during active infection and followed them longitudinally through the course of disease. Whole blood was collected in K2EDTA tubes by collaborating institutions according to the institutions' own protocols. For TCRbeta analysis, collaborators shipped samples in one of three forms: frozen whole blood, isolated PBMCs, or DNA extracted from either of those sample types. In the case of this clone: Its antigen is not yet known. Base qualities were left out, and no much larger clone turns up one base away.

TCRbeta CDR3 regions were amplified from genomic DNA by means of the immunoSEQ Assay, a bias-controlled multiplex PCR. Per the source publication's procedure: Nucleated cell counts per sample were estimated from amplification of reference gene primers within the assay. To quantify the absolute abundance of each unique TCRbeta CDR3 rearrangement, sequence reads were collapsed and filtered. For each sample, productive Simpson clonality was calculated as the square root of Simpson's diversity index over productive rearrangements. This immuneACCESS table, as held by TCRdb, lists in-frame sequences with V and J called but not all clones. Of the missing ones, under half trace to an unresolved V gene in checked studies; the others have no known cause. That table gives V, J and clone size, and the DNA gave D and trimming. This sample gives 180,000 or so clones in total; about nine tenths of them show up just once. 10% to 11% of the sample is taken by the ten largest.

This receptor was taken from a woman between 55 and 75 years old with COVID-19, enrolled during active disease. Material: peripheral blood.

The CDR3 loop reads CASSEAPDGNQPQHF. The DNA sequence reads TGTGCCAGCAGTGAGGCCCCGGATGGCAATCAGCCCCAGCATTTT. The chain employs TRBV28 and TRBJ1-5, with no D gene named confidently. The V and J ends are trimmed by 5 bases and 2 bases, leaving 13 bases between them. The CDR3 starts with the cysteine, ends with the phenylalanine, and has 15 residues. Here the CDR3 DNA is all that survives: 45 bases in frame from base 1. CDR1 MDHEN and CDR2 SYDVKM were looked up in the germline V gene. The entire variable domain, with the stretches around the CDR3 drawn from the reference TRBV28 and TRBJ1-5 proteins, is DVKVTQSSRYLVKRTGEKVFLECVQDMDHENMFWYRQDPGLGLRLIYFSYDVKMKEKGDIPEGYSVSREKKERFSLILESASTNQTSMYLCASSEAPDGNQPQHFGDGTRLSIL.